A single T cell receptor beta chain is shown here with its context. Antigen specificity is unknown. This sample stems from a study of OX40 agonist ivuxolimab in advanced cancers. Notes on the study in general: More expanded clones were seen, on average, in CD8+ T cells than in CD4+.

Repertoires were generated with immunoSEQ multiplex PCR, while TCRdb's copy carries only in-frame clones and drops some. The data contain approximately 58,000 clones, approximately 75% of them seen just once; the ten biggest clones take up about 0.8%. The CDR3 is made up of 13 amino acids. CDR1 WNHNN and CDR2 SYGVQD come from the germline V gene (reference sequence). V was pared by 7 bases and J by 5 bases, with 5 bases of the junction left unmatched. The sequences come from CD4+ or CD8+ T cells sorted from blood, collected in a trial of the OX40 agonist ivuxolimab. The chain is built from TRBV10-1 and TRBJ1-2, with 9 bases matching TRBD1. The clonotype originates from an adult with an advanced solid tumor such as melanoma, head and neck, liver or kidney cancer. CDR3 DNA: TGCGCCAGCACCAGGGACAGGGATTATGGCTACACCTTC. It yields the protein CASTRDRDYGYTF.